The clone carrying this T cell receptor beta chain appeared a single time. Its antigen is still unknown. This table comes from immunoSEQ multiplex PCR, and its TCRdb copy is limited to in-frame clones, with some not included. The sample has fewer than 40,000 clones; about 82% are singletons. Time point of the sample: new active TB diagnosis, blood taken before or within 7 days of starting treatment. Included patients were adults of at least 18, HIV-seronegative, South African. V lost 3 bases and J 7 bases, leaving 18 bases between the germline ends. From germline, CDR1 is LNHDA and CDR2 SQIVND (reference sequence). The CDR3 contains 16 residues. The entry originates in a study of T cells in tuberculosis. Overall study context: This South African cohort compared adolescents with or without latent tuberculosis against adults with active tuberculosis. Within 7 days of starting treatment, or before, PBMC were stored.

Overall study findings and caveats: GEM motif frequencies gave 55% to 75% accuracy; the GMM repertoire gave about 90%.

Here the sequenced sample was PBMCs, taken at tuberculosis diagnosis. The gene calls are TRBV19 and TRBJ2-2; tentative D call: TRBD2 (6 bases). This clonotype originated in an adult with tuberculosis. In DNA form, the CDR3 reads TGTGCCAGTAGTATTATTGCGGGAACAGAGGACGGGGAGCTGTTTTTT. Protein product: CASSIIAGTEDGELFF.